The entry below gives a single T cell receptor beta chain sequence along with its context. Its antigen has not been determined. There are no base qualities to consult, and no much larger clone falls within one base. The immunoSEQ Assay, which uses bias-controlled multiplex PCR amplification of genomic DNA, was used to profile TCRbeta CDR3 regions. Per the authors' processing: The absolute abundance of each unique TCRbeta CDR3 region was quantified after sequences were collapsed and filtered. Differential abundance was tested with a binomial (Fisher-equivalent) model and with a beta-binomial model adding time-dependent variance fitted from healthy donors. Clones with fewer than 5 combined templates were removed, and differential abundance was called for clones with a Benjamini-Hochberg FDR below 0.01. The form v = (b*log(k)+a)^2 was used to model beta-binomial variance as a function of total template count across the two samples. TCRdb retrieved this table from immuneACCESS and kept in-frame rearrangements only. Not all clones are present; in checked studies, unresolved V genes account for under half, and no reason is known for the remainder. V and J calls and clone size are given by that table; D and trimming were obtained from the DNA. This sample holds 100,000 or so clones; about 89% were observed only once. The ten largest account for over 15% of the sample.

This entry is derived from a study of identifying expanded T cells in peripheral blood (dated by TCRdb to between 2018 and 2021). About the investigation overall: Technical replicates were generated by sequencing separate aliquots of the same genomic DNA pool, with four replicates compared pairwise. What the study reported, not specific to this receptor: Variance in clone template counts between approximately two-week samples significantly increased with total template count across all healthy donors. Across all healthy-donor time intervals, the beta-binomial model significantly cut both the number of clones called differentially abundant and the false-positive rate. The authors expected biological variance in healthy repertoires might increase further over much longer intervals such as months to years. Between technical replicates the binomial model flagged about 1.2 differentially abundant clones, whereas over around 2 weeks the binomial model flagged about 15 and over approximately four weeks 19 to 20.

CDR1 SNHLY and CDR2 FYNNEI are derived from the germline V gene. The CDR3 has 10 amino acids, counting the end cysteine and phenylalanine. The CDR3 DNA has 30 bases and is translated from base 1. Between the V and J ends, shortened by 8 bases and 9 bases respectively, the junction contains 8 bases. No immune events such as infections were documented for the healthy donors during the collection period. Healthy-donor blood repertoires served as a training cohort to calibrate time-dependent variance in a beta-binomial model of T-cell clone differential abundance. There were roughly 10 healthy donors in the training cohort, of whom 3 were female and 7 were male. An age range of roughly 25 to 65 years, with an average of around 44 years, was recorded for the donors. Obtained from a commercial supplier, whole blood was collected from each healthy donor at three time points set around two weeks apart. Genomic DNA was extracted from unsorted whole blood for immunosequencing.

Input material: blood. The chain is made from TRBV2 and TRBJ2-1; the D gene remains uncertain. The sequence came from a person aged 18-70 years in good health. For the CDR3, the sequence is CASAILEQFF. The sequenced DNA is TGTGCCAGCGCCATCCTTGAGCAGTTCTTC.